This record looks at one T cell receptor (beta chain) sequence and its context. Generated by immunoSEQ multiplex PCR, the TCRdb table keeps only in-frame clones and is missing some. This sample has over 100,000 clones, with over 80% found just once. The sample originates from a study of blood T cell repertoires in COVID-19. For the study at large: The cDNA or gDNA used as material had been derived from T cells, B-cell-depleted T cells, or PBMCs.

Germline-derived CDR1 and CDR2 are SGHTA and FQGTGA. The CDR3 sequence is 13 residues long. Trimming took 2 bases from V and 4 from J, leaving 8 bases between them. The sequence came from a woman between 65 and 79 years old with acute or convalescent COVID-19. The rearrangement joins TRBV7-3 to TRBJ1-1; D unresolved. Material: peripheral blood. The CDR3 is CASSLGLGTEAFF. The CDR3 nucleotides are TGTGCCAGCAGCTTAGGGCTGGGCACTGAAGCTTTCTTT.